This T cell receptor (beta chain) appears in the sequencing data of a study of CD8+ T cells in alopecia areata. Study at large: C3H/HeJ donors aged about 6-13 months with spontaneous alopecia supplied skin grafted onto roughly 6-10-week-old female C3H/HeJ mice. Whole-study results and caveats: Clonality in lesional scalp, especially alopecia totalis/universalis, exceeded that of normal scalp. Normal skin contains resident alphabeta T cells, and these are also sequenced in scalp samples. Mice showed clearer TCR sharing than patients did, a gap that was possibly HLA-related.

TCR sequencing used cDNA made by reverse transcription of extracted RNA. Clones were read by immunoSEQ multiplex PCR, and TCRdb kept only the in-frame ones, dropping some. The sample shows about 270,000 clones, none of them appearing just once. Combined cutaneous lymph node cells underwent sorting by CD4, CD8alpha, NKG2D, NKG2ACE and additional markers. As concerns this clone: Its specificity is unknown. Any gene name here is a mouse gene name. The missing CDR3 end, 4 residues past where the read stops, is filled in from the germline J gene. The sample carries other DNA sequences with the same CDR3.

CDR1 and CDR2 from the germline V gene are FNHDT and SITEND (reference sequence). This CDR3 has 13 amino acids. The rearrangement links TRBV19 to TRBJ2-5, with a tentative D call TRBD1 (7 bases). This TCR derives from a C3H/HeJ mouse with alopecia areata. Strain MHC haplotype: H2-k. Sequenced sample: CD4+ T cells sorted from a lymph node. CDR3 residues: CASSIRGEDTQYF. Incomplete CDR3 DNA: TGTGCCAGCAGTATCAGGGGGGAAGAC.